The T cell receptor (beta chain) described here comes from a study of blood T cell repertoires in COVID-19. As for the study in general: T cells, B-cell-depleted T cells, or PBMCs provided the cDNA or gDNA that served as material.

In its sample, this clone was seen once. This CDR3 contains 15 residues. The germline gives CDR1 MNHNS, CDR2 SASEGT. The V end was cut by 0 bases, the J end by 1 base, with 9 bases between. In the authors' methods: How many nucleated cells were present was estimated from reference gene primer amplification. Measured with immunoSEQ multiplex PCR; TCRdb has only the in-frame clones, and not every one. V, J and clone size are taken as reported in that table, and D and trimming were inferred from the DNA itself. The table includes some 200,000 clones, 80% to 85% detected once. The sequencing input was peripheral blood. The gene calls are TRBV6-1 and TRBJ1-2; D is unclear. The receptor's source is a woman aged 25-40 years who had recovered from COVID-19. In DNA, the CDR3 is TGTGCCAGCAGTGAAGCCCTTTCGAGTAACTATGGCTACACCTTC. Amino acid sequence: CASSEALSSNYGYTF.